This is a list of T cell receptor beta chains from one sample in a study of blood T cells in healthy people across ages. MiXCR, run by TCRdb on the 5' RACE reads, gives a single entry per CDR3 protein. The repertoire holds approximately 1,000,000 distinct CDR3 sequences, with 35% to 40% as singletons. The sample consisted of blood. These receptors came from a man aged 18 to 29 in good health. Each CDR3 is given with its conserved first and last residue. The D gene is left open where the match is weak. Size values are once, few and many counts, or a class for expanded clones, and some rows have none.

J gene	D gene	clone size	V gene	CDR3 protein	CDR3 DNA
TRBJ2-3	NA	NA	TRBV20-1	CSAQTGAASTDTQYF	TGCAGTGCTCAAACCGGGGCCGCTAGCACAGATACGCAGTATTTT
TRBJ1-5	NA	NA	TRBV6-6	CASLSNTAPNQPQHF	TGTGCCAGCCTTTCTAATACAGCGCCCAATCAGCCCCAGCATTTT
TRBJ1-5	NA	NA	TRBV10-3	CAISDGTSNQPQHF	TGTGCCATCAGCGACGGCACTAGCAATCAGCCCCAGCATTTT
TRBJ1-5	NA	many	TRBV20-1	CSASETYQPQHF	TGCAGTGCTAGCGAGACGTACCAGCCCCAGCATTTT
TRBJ2-3	NA	few	TRBV5-5	CASSLSGSFADTQYF	TGTGCCAGCAGCTTGTCAGGGAGTTTCGCAGATACGCAGTATTTT
TRBJ1-2	NA	NA	TRBV29-1	CSVQGSSSGYTF	TGCAGCGTCCAGGGGTCTTCGAGTGGCTACACCTTC
TRBJ1-2	NA	NA	TRBV12-3/TRBV12-4	CASNRGFSYGYTF	TGTGCGAGCAACCGGGGCTTTAGCTATGGCTACACCTTC
TRBJ2-5	TRBD1	few	TRBV25-1	CASSDARDSQETQYF	TGTGCCAGCAGTGACGCTCGGGACAGCCAAGAGACCCAGTACTTC
TRBJ1-4	NA	NA	TRBV3-1	CASSQDGGASLYEKLFF	TGTGCCAGCAGCCAAGACGGAGGGGCCTCTCTCTATGAAAAACTGTTTTTT
TRBJ2-5	NA	NA	TRBV20-1	CSARPVRGAPEDEQYF	TGCAGTGCTAGGCCGGTCCGGGGGGCACCTGAAGATGAGCAGTACTTC
TRBJ1-2	NA	once	TRBV18	CASSPDWQYGYTF	TGTGCCAGCTCACCTGACTGGCAGTATGGCTACACCTTC
TRBJ2-2	NA	NA	TRBV12-3/TRBV12-4	CASSGRAANTGELFF	TGTGCCAGCAGCGGGCGGGCCGCGAACACCGGGGAGCTGTTTTTT
TRBJ2-2	NA	NA	TRBV11-1	CASSRTAQNTGELFF	TGTGCCAGCAGCAGGACGGCCCAGAACACCGGGGAGCTGTTTTTT
TRBJ1-1	TRBD1	once	TRBV4-3	CASSQNQDRRLNTEAFF	TGCGCCAGCAGCCAGAATCAGGACAGGCGTCTGAACACTGAAGCTTTCTTT
TRBJ2-5	TRBD2	few	TRBV20-1	CSALPTSGGTQETQYF	TGCAGTGCTCTACCCACTAGCGGGGGGACCCAAGAGACCCAGTACTTC
TRBJ2-7	TRBD1	few	TRBV20-1	CSARDLTGAYYEQYF	TGCAGTGCTAGAGACCTGACAGGGGCCTATTACGAGCAGTACTTC
TRBJ1-2	NA	few	TRBV12-3/TRBV12-4	CASSRTESYGYTF	TGCGCCAGCAGCAGGACAGAATCCTATGGCTACACCTTC
TRBJ1-4	NA	NA	TRBV12-3/TRBV12-4	CASSLARRGWLANGKLFF	TGTGCCAGCAGTTTAGCGCGGAGAGGGTGGCTTGCCAATGGAAAACTGTTTTTT
TRBJ1-1	NA	few	TRBV6-6	CASSLGFRATEAFF	TGTGCCAGCAGTTTAGGGTTTCGCGCCACTGAAGCTTTCTTT
TRBJ1-1	NA	NA	TRBV12-3/TRBV12-4	CASRLGQGEAFF	TGTGCCAGCAGGTTAGGGCAGGGTGAAGCTTTCTTT
TRBJ1-6	NA	NA	TRBV14	CASSQARSSYNSPLHF	TGTGCCAGCAGCCAAGCCCGGAGCTCCTATAATTCACCCCTCCACTTT
TRBJ2-1	NA	few	TRBV12-3/TRBV12-4	CASSLQGRVDEQFF	TGTGCCAGCAGTTTACAGGGTCGTGTCGATGAGCAGTTCTTC
TRBJ2-7	TRBD1	few	TRBV7-2	CASSQPQGVYNEQYF	TGTGCCAGCAGCCAACCACAGGGGGTCTACAATGAGCAGTACTTC
TRBJ1-1	NA	few	TRBV12-3/TRBV12-4	CASSFRESTEAFF	TGTGCCAGCAGTTTCAGGGAATCTACTGAAGCTTTCTTT
TRBJ2-1	NA	NA	TRBV7-9	CASSTSQRGHNEQFF	TGTGCCAGCAGCACTTCCCAAAGGGGTCACAATGAGCAGTTCTTC
TRBJ1-2	TRBD1	NA	TRBV18	CASSPLGDRSNYGYTF	TGTGCCAGCTCACCATTAGGGGACAGATCTAACTATGGCTACACCTTC
TRBJ1-1	NA	few	TRBV5-1	CASSPDVGQEAFF	TGCGCCAGCAGCCCCGACGTGGGGCAAGAAGCTTTCTTT
TRBJ1-1	NA	NA	TRBV20-1	CSARVTGTHAEAFF	TGCAGTGCTAGAGTAACCGGGACCCACGCTGAAGCTTTCTTT
TRBJ2-3	TRBD2	NA	TRBV4-1	CASSPSAGGHTDTQYF	TGCGCCAGCAGCCCATCAGCGGGGGGACACACAGATACGCAGTATTTT
TRBJ1-4	TRBD1	NA	TRBV20-1	CSARDRGSTNEKLFF	TGCAGTGCCCGGGACAGGGGGAGTACTAATGAAAAACTGTTTTTT
TRBJ2-1	NA	few	TRBV2	CASRGALMGVDEQFF	TGTGCCAGCAGGGGGGCCCTGATGGGTGTCGATGAGCAGTTCTTC
TRBJ2-3	NA	NA	TRBV5-1	CASSLDSMIGDTQYF	TGCGCCAGCAGCTTGGATTCTATGATCGGAGATACGCAGTATTTT
TRBJ2-7	NA	NA	TRBV15	CATGRRRDSPPHEQYF	TGTGCCACAGGTCGAAGAAGGGACTCCCCGCCCCACGAGCAGTACTTC
TRBJ2-1	TRBD2	NA	TRBV12-3/TRBV12-4	CASSLGTSGGDEQFF	TGTGCCAGCAGTTTAGGGACTAGCGGGGGGGATGAGCAGTTCTTC
TRBJ2-7	TRBD1	NA	TRBV20-1	CSARDPDRAGSDYEQYF	TGCAGTGCTAGAGATCCGGACAGGGCTGGATCGGACTACGAGCAGTACTTC
TRBJ2-3	TRBD2	NA	TRBV10-3	CATSLAGDTDAQYF	TGTGCCACTAGCCTAGCGGGGGACACAGATGCGCAGTATTTT
TRBJ1-6	NA	once	TRBV12-3/TRBV12-4	CASSSAVAAYNSPLHF	TGTGCCAGCAGTTCCGCCGTAGCCGCCTATAATTCACCCCTCCACTTT
TRBJ2-1	NA	NA	TRBV10-2	CASSESGHVNEQFF	TGCGCCAGCAGTGAGTCGGGACACGTCAATGAGCAGTTCTTC
TRBJ1-2	NA	many	TRBV12-3/TRBV12-4	CASSLGGLNYGYTF	TGTGCCAGCAGTTTAGGGGGGCTGAACTATGGCTACACCTTC
TRBJ2-1	NA	NA	TRBV6-2/TRBV6-3	CASRPFSGRSYNEQFF	TGTGCCAGCAGACCCTTTAGCGGACGCTCCTACAATGAGCAGTTCTTC
TRBJ2-3	NA	NA	TRBV29-1	CSVGFSGGRLDTQYF	TGCAGCGTTGGTTTTTCCGGGGGTCGGCTAGATACGCAGTATTTT
TRBJ2-1	TRBD2	few	TRBV14	CASSQLTSGDYNEQFF	TGTGCCAGCAGCCAACTGACTAGCGGGGACTACAATGAGCAGTTCTTC
TRBJ1-4	NA	many	TRBV20-1	CSARPNRVADEKLFF	TGCAGTGCTAGGCCCAACAGGGTGGCGGATGAAAAACTGTTTTTT
TRBJ2-2	NA	NA	TRBV19	CASRAGTTNTGELFF	TGTGCCAGTAGGGCCGGGACGACGAACACCGGGGAGCTGTTTTTT
TRBJ1-2	NA	few	TRBV9	CASSVRQLPNYGYTF	TGTGCCAGCAGCGTCCGACAGCTCCCTAACTATGGCTACACCTTC
TRBJ1-2	NA	few	TRBV20-1	CSAREAANYGYTF	TGCAGTGCTAGAGAGGCAGCTAACTATGGCTACACCTTC
TRBJ1-1	NA	few	TRBV5-1	CASSFAGQKNTEAFF	TGCGCCAGCAGCTTTGCGGGACAAAAGAACACTGAAGCTTTCTTT
TRBJ1-5	NA	NA	TRBV27	CASNLRAPYSNQPQHF	TGTGCCAGCAATCTCAGGGCCCCCTATAGCAATCAGCCCCAGCATTTT
TRBJ2-1	NA	NA	TRBV29-1	CSVDRQAYNEQFF	TGCAGCGTTGATAGGCAGGCTTACAATGAGCAGTTCTTC
TRBJ1-1	NA	NA	TRBV21-1	CASSKGPNEAFF	TGTGCCAGCAGCAAAGGCCCCAATGAAGCTTTCTTT
TRBJ1-1	NA	NA	TRBV5-1	CASSVGRVDTEAFF	TGCGCCAGCAGCGTCGGCAGGGTAGACACTGAAGCTTTCTTT
TRBJ1-1	NA	NA	TRBV7-3	CASSLDGDDTEAFF	TGTGCCAGCAGCTTAGACGGGGACGACACTGAAGCTTTCTTT
TRBJ2-3	NA	NA	TRBV9	CASSFNNARDTQYF	TGTGCCAGCAGCTTCAACAACGCCAGGGATACGCAGTATTTT
TRBJ2-2	TRBD2	once	TRBV7-9	CASSSLAGSSTGELFF	TGTGCCAGCAGTTCACTAGCGGGGTCTTCCACCGGGGAGCTGTTTTTT
TRBJ1-1	NA	few	TRBV20-1	CSARGGMNTEAFF	TGCAGTGCTAGGGGGGGGATGAACACTGAAGCTTTCTTT